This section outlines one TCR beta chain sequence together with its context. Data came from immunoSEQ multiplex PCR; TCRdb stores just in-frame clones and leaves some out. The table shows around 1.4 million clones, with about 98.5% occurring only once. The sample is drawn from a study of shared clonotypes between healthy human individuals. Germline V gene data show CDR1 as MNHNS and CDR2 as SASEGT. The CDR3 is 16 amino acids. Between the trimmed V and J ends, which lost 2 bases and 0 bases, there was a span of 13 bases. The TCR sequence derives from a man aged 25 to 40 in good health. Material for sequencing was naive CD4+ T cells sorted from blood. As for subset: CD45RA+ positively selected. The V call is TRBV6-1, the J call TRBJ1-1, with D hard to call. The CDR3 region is CASSERAQKLNTEAFF. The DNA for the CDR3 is TGTGCCAGCAGTGAACGGGCCCAGAAACTGAACACTGAAGCTTTCTTT.